The sequence of this TCR beta chain was determined in a study of CD8 T cells in Susac syndrome. Study-wide findings and caveats: The study recognized that the number of individuals in its TCR sequencing and HLA analysis was relatively small.

With respect to this clonotype: Its specificity is unknown.

CD8+ and CD4+ T cells from blood underwent TCR beta sequencing. Negative isolation yielded the CD8+ and CD4+ T cells, while FACS enriched the TEMRA cells. With random hexamers, roughly 0.45 to 1 ug RNA was reverse transcribed. In TCRdb, the immunoSEQ multiplex PCR reads were re-called with MiXCR into one record per CDR3 protein. This table holds 200,000 to 300,000 distinct CDR3 sequences, 80% to 95% found once. Sequenced input: CD4+ T cells from PBMCs. The clonotype originates from a human donor with multiple sclerosis.

CDR3 sequence: CASSVSTLGRGDASNQPQHF. The CDR3 coding sequence is TGTGCCAGCAGCGTATCAACACTTGGAAGGGGAGACGCTAGCAATCAGCCCCAGCATTTT. The chain recombines TRBV9 with TRBJ1-5, with D maybe TRBD1 (5 bases). V shed 1 base and J shed 0 bases, with 23 bases lying between them. Germline-derived CDR1 and CDR2 are SGDLS and YYNGEE. This CDR3 has 20 residues.